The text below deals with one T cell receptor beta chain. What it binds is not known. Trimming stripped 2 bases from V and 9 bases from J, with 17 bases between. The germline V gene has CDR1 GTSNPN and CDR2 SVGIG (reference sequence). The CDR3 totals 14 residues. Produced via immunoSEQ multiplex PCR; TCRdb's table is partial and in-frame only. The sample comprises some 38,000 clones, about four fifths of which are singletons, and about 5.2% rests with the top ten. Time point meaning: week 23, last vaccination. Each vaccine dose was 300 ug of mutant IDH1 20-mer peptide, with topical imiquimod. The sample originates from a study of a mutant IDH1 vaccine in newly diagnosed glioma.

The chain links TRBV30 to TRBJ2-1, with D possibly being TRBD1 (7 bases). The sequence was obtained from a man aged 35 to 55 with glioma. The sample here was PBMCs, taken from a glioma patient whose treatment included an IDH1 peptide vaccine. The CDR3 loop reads CAWSREKGAGEQFF. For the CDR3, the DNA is TGTGCCTGGAGTCGGGAGAAGGGGGCGGGTGAGCAGTTCTTC.